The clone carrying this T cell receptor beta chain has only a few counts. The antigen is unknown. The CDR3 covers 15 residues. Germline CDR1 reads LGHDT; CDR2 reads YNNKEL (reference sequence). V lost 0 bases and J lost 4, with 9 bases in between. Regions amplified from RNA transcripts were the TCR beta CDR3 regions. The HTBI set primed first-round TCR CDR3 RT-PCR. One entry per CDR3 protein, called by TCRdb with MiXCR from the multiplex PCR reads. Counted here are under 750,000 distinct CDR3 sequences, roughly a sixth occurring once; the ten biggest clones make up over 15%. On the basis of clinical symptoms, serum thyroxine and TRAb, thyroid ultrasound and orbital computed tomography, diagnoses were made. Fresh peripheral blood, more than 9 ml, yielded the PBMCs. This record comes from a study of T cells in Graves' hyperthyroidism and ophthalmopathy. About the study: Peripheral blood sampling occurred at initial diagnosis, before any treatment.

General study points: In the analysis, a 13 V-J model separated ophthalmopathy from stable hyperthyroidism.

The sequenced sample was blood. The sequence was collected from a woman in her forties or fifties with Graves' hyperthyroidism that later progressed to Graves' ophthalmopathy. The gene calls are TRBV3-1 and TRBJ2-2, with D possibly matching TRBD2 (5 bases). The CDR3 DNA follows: TGTGCCAGCAGCCAAGATACGGGAAGCACCGGGGAGCTGTTTTTT. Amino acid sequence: CASSQDTGSTGELFF.